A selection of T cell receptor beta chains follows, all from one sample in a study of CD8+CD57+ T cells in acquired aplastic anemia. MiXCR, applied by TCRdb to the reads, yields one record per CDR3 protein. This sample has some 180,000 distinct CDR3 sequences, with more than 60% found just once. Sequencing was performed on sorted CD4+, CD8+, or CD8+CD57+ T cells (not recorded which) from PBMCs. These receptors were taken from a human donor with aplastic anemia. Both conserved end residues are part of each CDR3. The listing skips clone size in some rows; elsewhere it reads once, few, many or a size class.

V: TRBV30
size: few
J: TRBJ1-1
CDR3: CAWSVAREVTEAFF

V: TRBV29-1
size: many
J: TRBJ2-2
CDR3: CSVDMDGELFF

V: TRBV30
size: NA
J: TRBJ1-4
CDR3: CAWSLTGGAAKLFF

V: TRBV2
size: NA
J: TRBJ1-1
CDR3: CASSELGRVSEAFF

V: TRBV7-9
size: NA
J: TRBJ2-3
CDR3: CASSLGHLSVTDTQYF

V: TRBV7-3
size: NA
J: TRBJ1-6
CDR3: CASSLLHLDSPLHF

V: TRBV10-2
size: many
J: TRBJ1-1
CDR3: CASSDMNTEAFF

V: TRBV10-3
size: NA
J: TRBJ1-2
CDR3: CAISESGYGGYTF

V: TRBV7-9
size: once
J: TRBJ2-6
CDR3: CASKIAGANVLTF

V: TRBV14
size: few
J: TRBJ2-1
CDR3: CASSQAGGVRGNEQFF

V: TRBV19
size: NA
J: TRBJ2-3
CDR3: CASRLSGDTQYF

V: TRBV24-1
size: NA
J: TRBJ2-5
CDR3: CATSDLQVEGQETQYF

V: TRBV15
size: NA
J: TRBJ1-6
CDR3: CATSTGTARYNSPLHF